The source of this T cell receptor (beta chain) is a study of blood T cell repertoires in COVID-19. TCRdb keeps only in-frame clones here, not all; method: immunoSEQ multiplex PCR. The table includes 65,000 to 95,000 clones, around nine tenths detected once. The CDR3 loop spans 14 amino acids. The receptor was isolated from a man aged 25 to 40 with acute or convalescent COVID-19. Material for sequencing was peripheral blood. This sequence joins TRBV21-1 and TRBJ1-1; the D call in the table, TRBD1, was not verified against the DNA. TRBV21-1 counts as a pseudogene. DNA of the CDR3: TGTGCCAACTCCCAGGGGTCCGCGGACACTGAAGCTTTCTTT. Its protein product is CANSQGSADTEAFF.